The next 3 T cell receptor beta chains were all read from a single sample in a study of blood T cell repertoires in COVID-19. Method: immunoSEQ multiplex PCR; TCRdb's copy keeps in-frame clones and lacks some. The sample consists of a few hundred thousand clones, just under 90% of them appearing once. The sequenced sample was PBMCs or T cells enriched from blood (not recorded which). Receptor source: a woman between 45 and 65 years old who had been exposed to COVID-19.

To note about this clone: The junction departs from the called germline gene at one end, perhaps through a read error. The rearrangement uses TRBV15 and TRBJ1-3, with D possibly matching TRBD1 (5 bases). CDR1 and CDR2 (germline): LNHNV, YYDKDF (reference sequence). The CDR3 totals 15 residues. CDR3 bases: TGTGCCACGAGCAGGGCAGGCTCGGGGGGAAACACCATATATTTT. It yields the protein CATSRAGSGGNTIYF.

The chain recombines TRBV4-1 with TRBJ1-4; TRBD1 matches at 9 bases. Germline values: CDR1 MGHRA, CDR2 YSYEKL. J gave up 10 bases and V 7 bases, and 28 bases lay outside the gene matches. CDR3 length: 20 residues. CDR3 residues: CASNSPGRGQGPFRLGKLFF. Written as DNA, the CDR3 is TGCGCCAGCAACTCCCCCGGGCGGGGACAGGGCCCATTCCGCCTCGGAAAACTGTTTTTT.

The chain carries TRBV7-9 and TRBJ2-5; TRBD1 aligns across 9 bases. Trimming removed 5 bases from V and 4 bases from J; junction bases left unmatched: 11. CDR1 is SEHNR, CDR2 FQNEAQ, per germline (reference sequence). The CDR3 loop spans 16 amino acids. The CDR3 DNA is TGTGCCAGCAGCAACCGGGACAGGGTCTTCGTAGAGACCCAGTACTTC. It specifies CASSNRDRVFVETQYF.